This T cell receptor (beta chain) appears in the sequencing data of a study of blood T cells in healthy people across ages. This clonotype was counted only a few times. A second PCR of 7 to 11 cycles used a sample-barcoded 5' primer and a J-beta primer mix. TCRdb analysed the 5' RACE reads with MiXCR anew, one entry per CDR3 protein. This table has hundreds of thousands of distinct CDR3 sequences, 25% to 30% appearing once. This CDR3 spans 15 amino acids. Trimming stripped 5 bases from V and 5 bases from J, with 15 bases between. Germline assignment: CDR1 LNHNV and CDR2 YYDKDF (reference sequence). This sample also appeared in a second study, on T cells of mothers and their children.

The chain has TRBV15 and TRBJ1-4, with D uncertain. Material for sequencing was blood. This TCR was sampled from a boy younger than 18 in good health. The CDR3 bases are TGTGCCACCAGCGACCGCACGGCGGGGAATGAAAAACTGTTTTTT. Translation: CATSDRTAGNEKLFF.